The 5 T cell receptor beta chains below were found in one sample sequenced in a study of blood T cell repertoires in COVID-19 (dated by TCRdb to the early 2020s). Library method: the immunoSEQ multiplex PCR assay. The source is immuneACCESS, and TCRdb retained only in-frame sequences with V and J called. Part of the clones is not carried over; for the studies checked, unresolved V genes explain less than half of this, and the remainder is unexplained. For this sample there are about 250,000 clones; roughly 85% appear just once. Less than 8.5% of the sample is held by the ten biggest clonotypes. Sequencing used PBMCs or T cells enriched from blood (not recorded which). These receptors all stem from a woman in her fifties or sixties who had been exposed to COVID-19.

This chain uses TRBV6-5 with TRBJ1-1, with D maybe TRBD1 (6 bases). The length of the CDR3 is 13 residues. Trimming removed 6 bases at V and 11 bases at J, with 19 bases between. Germline V gives CDR1 MNHEY, CDR2 SVGAGI. CDR3 DNA: TGTGCCAGCAGGCCCGGGACACTTAATGGGGCTTTCTTT. It encodes CASRPGTLNGAFF.

This sequence joins TRBV28 and TRBJ1-1, with D hard to call. V lost 4 bases to trimming and J lost 6 bases, with 15 bases between them. The CDR3 loop spans 14 amino acids. Germline V gene sequence: CDR1 MDHEN, CDR2 SYDVKM. The CDR3: CASSYPRVHAEAFF. The CDR3 DNA sequence: TGTGCCAGCAGTTACCCTCGGGTGCACGCTGAAGCTTTCTTT. The full variable domain, rest sourced from reference TRBV28 and TRBJ1-1, is DVKVTQSSRYLVKRTGEKVFLECVQDMDHENMFWYRQDPGLGLRLIYFSYDVKMKEKGDIPEGYSVSREKKERFSLILESASTNQTSMYLCASSYPRVHAEAFFGQGTRLTVV.

Written as DNA, the CDR3 is TGTGCCAGCATAAGACAGGGAGGCACCGGGGAGCTGTTTTTT. It encodes CASIRQGGTGELFF. The chain recombines TRBV19 with TRBJ2-2; possible D gene TRBD1, 7 bases. The CDR3 is 14 residues long. Germline loops: CDR1 LNHDA, CDR2 SQIVND (reference sequence). Trimming shortened V by 9 bases and J by 4 bases, and 15 bases separated the two germline ends.

J is TRBJ1-2 and V is TRBV7-9; maybe TRBD1 (6 bases). The CDR3 totals 13 residues. Trimming removed 6 bases at V and 6 bases at J, with 14 bases between. Germline CDR1 SEHNR, CDR2 FQNEAQ (reference sequence). CDR3 sequence reads: CASRADSSNGYTF. CDR3 DNA: TGTGCCAGCAGAGCGGACAGTTCGAATGGCTACACCTTC.

CDR3 bases: TGCGCCAGCAGCTTGGATCAGGGCACAGATACGCAGTATTTT. Protein sequence: CASSLDQGTDTQYF. The chain recombines TRBV5-1 with TRBJ2-3; D uncertain. The CDR3 totals 14 residues. Germline loops: CDR1 SGHRS, CDR2 YFSETQ. With 0 bases removed from V and 1 base from J, the gap between germline ends came to 6 bases.